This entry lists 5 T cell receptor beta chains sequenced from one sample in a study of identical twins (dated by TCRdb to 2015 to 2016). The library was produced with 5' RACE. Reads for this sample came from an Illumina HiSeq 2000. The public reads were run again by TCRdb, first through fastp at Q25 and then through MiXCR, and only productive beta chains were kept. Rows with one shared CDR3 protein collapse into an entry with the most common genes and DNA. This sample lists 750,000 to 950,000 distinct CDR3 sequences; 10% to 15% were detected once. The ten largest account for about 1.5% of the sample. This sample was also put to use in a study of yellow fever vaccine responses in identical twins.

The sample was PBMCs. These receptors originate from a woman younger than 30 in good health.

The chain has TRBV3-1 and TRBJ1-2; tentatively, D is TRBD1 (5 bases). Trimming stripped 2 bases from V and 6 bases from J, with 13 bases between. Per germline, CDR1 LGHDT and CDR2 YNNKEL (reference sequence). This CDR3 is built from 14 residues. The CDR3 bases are TGTGCCAGCAGCCAAAAGGGGACCCGAAATGGCTACACCTTC. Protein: CASSQKGTRNGYTF.

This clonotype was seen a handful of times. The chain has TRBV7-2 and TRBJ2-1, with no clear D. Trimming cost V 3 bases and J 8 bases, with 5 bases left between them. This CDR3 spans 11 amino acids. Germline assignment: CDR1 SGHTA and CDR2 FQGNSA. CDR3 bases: TGTGCCAGCAGCTTTAACTATGAGCAGTTCTTC. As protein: CASSFNYEQFF.

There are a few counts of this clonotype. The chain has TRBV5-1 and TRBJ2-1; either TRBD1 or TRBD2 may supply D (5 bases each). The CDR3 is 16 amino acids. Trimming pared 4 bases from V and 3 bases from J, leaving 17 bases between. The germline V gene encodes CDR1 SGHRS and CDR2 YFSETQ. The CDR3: CASSLGTHHIYNEQFF. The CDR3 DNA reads TGCGCCAGCAGCCTCGGGACCCACCATATCTACAATGAGCAGTTCTTC.

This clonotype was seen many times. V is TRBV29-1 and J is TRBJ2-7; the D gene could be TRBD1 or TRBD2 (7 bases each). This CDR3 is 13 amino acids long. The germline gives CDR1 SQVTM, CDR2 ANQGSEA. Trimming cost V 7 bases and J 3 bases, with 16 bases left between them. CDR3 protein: CSARGGEFYEQYF. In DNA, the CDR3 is TGCAGCGCCAGGGGGGGGGAATTCTACGAGCAGTACTTC.

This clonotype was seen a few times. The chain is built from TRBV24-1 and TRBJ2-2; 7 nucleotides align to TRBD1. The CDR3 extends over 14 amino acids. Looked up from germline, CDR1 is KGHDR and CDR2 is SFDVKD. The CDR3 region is CASGADREVGELFF. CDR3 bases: TGTGCTTCCGGGGCCGACAGGGAAGTCGGGGAGCTGTTTTTT.